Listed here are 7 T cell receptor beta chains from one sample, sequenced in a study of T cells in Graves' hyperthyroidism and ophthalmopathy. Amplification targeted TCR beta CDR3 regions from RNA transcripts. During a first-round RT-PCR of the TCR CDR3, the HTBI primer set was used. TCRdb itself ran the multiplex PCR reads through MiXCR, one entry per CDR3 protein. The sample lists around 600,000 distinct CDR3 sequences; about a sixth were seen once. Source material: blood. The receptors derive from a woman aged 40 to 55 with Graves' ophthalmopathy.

The CDR3 loop is CASSVVGVAGRDEQFF. The CDR3 nucleotides are TGTGCCAGCAGCGTAGTGGGAGTAGCGGGTCGGGATGAGCAGTTCTTC. The chain couples TRBV9 to TRBJ2-1, with TRBD2 matching over 7 bases. The CDR3 consists of 16 residues. Germline-derived CDR1 and CDR2 are SGDLS and YYNGEE. J was trimmed by 8 bases and V by 0 bases; bases with no gene match: 11.

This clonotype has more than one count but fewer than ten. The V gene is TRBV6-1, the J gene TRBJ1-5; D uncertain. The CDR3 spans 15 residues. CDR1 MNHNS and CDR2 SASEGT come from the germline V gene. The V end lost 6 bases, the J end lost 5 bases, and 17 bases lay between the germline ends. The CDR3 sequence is CASRPVGWGDQPQHF. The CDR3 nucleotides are TGTGCCAGCAGACCAGTGGGGTGGGGTGATCAGCCCCAGCATTTT.

CDR3 amino acids: CASSSIRLREIYNEQFF. The DNA of the CDR3 is TGTGCCAGCAGTTCCATCAGGCTGCGAGAAATATACAATGAGCAGTTCTTC. This chain links TRBV6-2 or TRBV6-3 with TRBJ2-1; D ambiguous. The V gene's germline CDR1 is MNHEY and CDR2 SVGEGT. V was cut by 4 bases and J by 4 bases, with 20 bases left in between. The CDR3 is 17 residues long.

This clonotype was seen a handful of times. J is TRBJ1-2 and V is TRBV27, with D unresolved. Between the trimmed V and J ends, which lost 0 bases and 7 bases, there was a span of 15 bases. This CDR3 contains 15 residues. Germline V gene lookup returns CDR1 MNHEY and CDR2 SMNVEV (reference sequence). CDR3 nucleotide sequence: TGTGCCAGCAGTTTATCGGCAGGAATGCGTGGTGGCTACACCTTC. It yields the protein CASSLSAGMRGGYTF.

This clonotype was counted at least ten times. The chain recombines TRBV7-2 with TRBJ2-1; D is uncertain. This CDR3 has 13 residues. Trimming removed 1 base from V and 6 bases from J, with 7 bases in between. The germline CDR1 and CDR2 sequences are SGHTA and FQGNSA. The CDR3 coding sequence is TGTGCCAGCAGCTTAGTCATGCCCAATGAGCAGTTCTTC. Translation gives CASSLVMPNEQFF.

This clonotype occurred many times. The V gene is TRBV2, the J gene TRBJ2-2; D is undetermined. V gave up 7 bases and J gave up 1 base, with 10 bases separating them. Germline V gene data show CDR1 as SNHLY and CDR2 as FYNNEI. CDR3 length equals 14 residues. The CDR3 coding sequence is TGTGCCAGCACCCCGACAAGGAACACCGGGGAGCTGTTTTTT. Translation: CASTPTRNTGELFF.

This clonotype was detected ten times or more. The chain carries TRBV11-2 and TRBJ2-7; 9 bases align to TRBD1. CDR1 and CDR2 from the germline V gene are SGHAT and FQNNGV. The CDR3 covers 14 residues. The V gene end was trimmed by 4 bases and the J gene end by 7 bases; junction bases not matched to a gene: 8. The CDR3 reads CASSSTGGPREQYF. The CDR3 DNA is TGTGCCAGCAGCTCCACAGGGGGCCCTCGGGAGCAGTACTTC.